These T cell receptor beta chains were read from a single sample in a study of blood T cell repertoires in COVID-19. The table came from immunoSEQ multiplex PCR; TCRdb's copy has only in-frame clones and leaves some out. The sample has 25,000 to 30,000 clones; 80% to 90% are singletons. Sequences were obtained from peripheral blood. Every receptor here comes from a man aged 45-65 years with active COVID-19. Both conserved end residues are part of each CDR3. Fields, in order: D gene, J gene, CDR3 length, V gene, clone size, CDR3 protein, CDR3 DNA. D genes are given only for firm matches. Rows give clone size only sometimes, using once, few, many, or a class for an expanded clone.

TRBD1 | TRBJ2-7 | 15 | TRBV5-1 | NA | CASSLTGTGPYEQYF | TGCGCCAGCAGCTTGACCGGGACAGGGCCCTACGAGCAGTACTTC
NA | TRBJ1-2 | 14 | TRBV2 | NA | CASSEGTRNYGYTF | TGTGCCAGCAGTGAAGGGACACGTAACTATGGCTACACCTTC
NA | TRBJ2-2 | 13 | TRBV19 | NA | CASSITGVGELFF | TGTGCCAGTAGTATAACGGGGGTTGGGGAGCTGTTTTTT
TRBD1 | TRBJ1-2 | 13 | TRBV11-2 | NA | CASSRDRTDGYTF | TGTGCCAGCAGCCGGGACAGGACCGATGGCTACACCTTC
NA | TRBJ2-5 | 16 | TRBV25-1 | NA | CASSEWGTGAQETQYF | TGTGCCAGCAGTGAATGGGGAACAGGCGCACAAGAGACCCAGTACTTC
TRBD1 | TRBJ2-7 | 14 | TRBV6-1 | once | CASSERDRGYEQYF | TGTGCCAGCAGTGAAAGGGACAGGGGTTACGAGCAGTACTTC
NA | TRBJ1-3 | 13 | TRBV29-1 | NA | CSVDPGLGNTIYF | TGCAGCGTTGACCCGGGACTCGGAAACACCATATATTTT
NA | TRBJ1-4 | 14 | TRBV18 | NA | CASSPEGVGEKLFF | TGTGCCAGCTCACCTGAAGGGGTGGGCGAAAAACTGTTTTTT
NA | TRBJ2-3 | 15 | TRBV5-4 | NA | CASSLNPRGTDTQYF | TGTGCCAGCAGCTTGAACCCCCGGGGAACAGATACGCAGTATTTT
TRBD2 | TRBJ2-3 | 16 | TRBV5-8 | NA | CASTLGLAGASDTQYF | TGTGCCAGCACCCTGGGACTAGCGGGAGCCTCAGATACGCAGTATTTT
TRBD1 | TRBJ1-2 | 14 | TRBV3-1/TRBV3-2 | NA | CASSHGQGHYGYTF | TGTGCCAGCAGCCACGGACAGGGCCACTATGGCTACACCTTC